This TCR beta chain was identified during a study of blood T cell repertoires in COVID-19. On the study more broadly: Some COVID-19 samples were acute and others convalescent; all came from the United States, Italy and Spain. The cDNA or gDNA used as material had been derived from T cells, B-cell-depleted T cells, or PBMCs.

As originally analysed: Quantification of nucleated cells was approximated via reference gene primer amplification. Sequencing used immunoSEQ multiplex PCR; TCRdb keeps in-frame clones, though not all of them. V, J and clone size derive from that table, while D and trimming were established from the DNA sequence. Altogether tens of thousands of clones are present, around 87% being singletons, with the ten largest covering roughly 15%. The V and J ends lost 6 bases and 3 bases respectively, with 12 bases between them. The CDR3 has 13 amino acids. Sequencing was done on a sample of peripheral blood. This clonotype was sampled from a human donor in a cohort sampled during active COVID-19. The chain has TRBV12-3 or TRBV12-4 and TRBJ2-7; D is ambiguous. CDR3 sequence (DNA): TGTGCCAGCAGCGACAACCGAAACTACGAGCAGTACTTC. It encodes CASSDNRNYEQYF.